This is a list of T cell receptor beta chains from one sample in a study of T-cell reconstitution after alpha-beta-depleted transplantation in children. From the PCR reads, TCRdb called clonotypes with MiXCR, one entry per CDR3 protein. The table includes about 150,000 distinct CDR3 sequences, around 8.5% detected once. The sample here was PBMCs, mostly from graft donor cells, taken 180 days after TCRalphabeta/CD19-depleted stem cell transplant. The receptors here all came from a female patient aged 2 to 10 who had a stem cell transplant for congenital amegakaryocytic thrombocytopenia, so the T cells may come from the graft donor. Each CDR3 is given with its conserved first and last residue. D genes are given only for firm matches. Only part of the rows carry a size: once, few, many, or a class if the clone is expanded.

d_call	clone_size	v_call	j_call	cdr3_nt	cdr3_aa
.	many	TRBV28	TRBJ1-4	TGTGCCAGCAGTCCGATGGGTTGGAAACTGTTTTTT	CASSPMGWKLFF
TRBD1	.	TRBV10-3	TRBJ1-5	TGTGCCATCAGTGAGTCGACTCGGGGTACAGGGGGTAGCAATCAGCCCCAGCATTTT	CAISESTRGTGGSNQPQHF
.	many	TRBV12-3/TRBV12-4	TRBJ1-1	TGTGCCAGCAGTTTAGGGCAGGGAAGCACTGAAGCTTTCTTT	CASSLGQGSTEAFF
.	many	TRBV20-1	TRBJ1-2	TGCAGTGCTAGAGATAGGGGCAGGAGGCTTCATACCTTC	CSARDRGRRLHTF
TRBD1	few	TRBV7-2	TRBJ2-2	TGTGCCAGCAGATATGACAGGGCCGGGGAGCTGTTTTTT	CASRYDRAGELFF
TRBD2	few	TRBV7-9	TRBJ2-5	TGTGCCAGCAGCCCAAGACTAGCGCTCGGACGTCAGTACTTC	CASSPRLALGRQYF
.	many	TRBV20-1	TRBJ1-6	TGCAGTGCTAGAGATCGGGGGTCGACAAACTCACCCCTCCACTTT	CSARDRGSTNSPLHF
.	.	TRBV12-3/TRBV12-4	TRBJ1-5	TGTGCCAGCGGTTTAAGCGGGGATCAGCCCCAGCATTTT	CASGLSGDQPQHF
.	many	TRBV3-1	TRBJ2-3	TGTGCCAGCAGCCACGGGACCCAAGATACGCAGTATTTT	CASSHGTQDTQYF
TRBD1	many	TRBV27	TRBJ2-7	TGTGCCAGCAGACTCCCCTCGGACAGGAGCTCCTACGAGCAGTACTTC	CASRLPSDRSSYEQYF
TRBD1	few	TRBV2	TRBJ2-2	TGTGCCACCGGACAGGGAAGGACCGGGGAGCTGTTTTTT	CATGQGRTGELFF
.	many	TRBV5-6	TRBJ2-4	TGTGCCAGCAGCTCGGGACCGAGTATGGGGGTTAAAGCCAAAAACATTCAGTACTTC	CASSSGPSMGVKAKNIQYF
.	many	TRBV4-2	TRBJ1-2	TGTGCCAGCAGCCAAGACTCGGCAGGGCTCTATGGCTACACCTTC	CASSQDSAGLYGYTF
.	.	TRBV5-1	TRBJ1-2	TGCGCCAGCATCTTGGTGTCGCGGGAGGATGGCTACACCTTC	CASILVSREDGYTF
TRBD1	.	TRBV5-1	TRBJ1-2	TGCGCCAGCAGCTTGGAAACCCTAACCTCAGGGGGGGGCTACACCTTC	CASSLETLTSGGGYTF
.	few	TRBV4-2	TRBJ2-7	TGTGCCAGCAGTGCCAGGGTTTCCTCCTACGAGCAGTACTTC	CASSARVSSYEQYF
.	many	TRBV20-1	TRBJ2-4	TGCAGTGCTATACAGCACGAGGGGAACATTCAGTACTTC	CSAIQHEGNIQYF
.	.	TRBV18	TRBJ1-3	TGTGCCAGCACAACTTATTTTTTCCCGGACGCCGGAAACACCATATATTTT	CASTTYFFPDAGNTIYF
TRBD1	many	TRBV20-1	TRBJ1-1	TGCAGTGCTAGAGACTGGGACAGGAGTTACACTGAAGCTTTCTTT	CSARDWDRSYTEAFF
.	many	TRBV27	TRBJ2-3	TGTGCCAGCAGTTTATCGAGCCCCACAGATACGCAGTATTTT	CASSLSSPTDTQYF
.	few	TRBV18	TRBJ2-5	TGTGCCAGCTCACCACCCGAGAGGACCCAGTACTTC	CASSPPERTQYF
TRBD1	many	TRBV29-1	TRBJ2-2	TGCAGCGTTGGGGGATACAGGGGGCGGTTCGCGAACACCGGGGAGCTGTTTTTT	CSVGGYRGRFANTGELFF
TRBD1	many	TRBV6-1	TRBJ2-2	TGTGCCAGCAGTGAACGACAGGGTGGAATCGGGGAGCTGTTTTTT	CASSERQGGIGELFF
.	many	TRBV11-2	TRBJ1-1	TGTGCCAGCAGCCAGAGCTGGACTGAAGCTTTCTTT	CASSQSWTEAFF
.	few	TRBV5-6	TRBJ1-6	TGTGCCAGCAGCGACGGACACCCCTGGAGTCCCCTCCACTTT	CASSDGHPWSPLHF
.	many	TRBV24-1	TRBJ1-1	TGTGCCACCAGTGCATTGGGGAAGGCTTTCTTT	CATSALGKAFF
TRBD2	many	TRBV28	TRBJ2-4	TGTGCCAGCAGTTCTAGCGGGGGGGGTAATATTCAGTACTTC	CASSSSGGGNIQYF
.	many	TRBV29-1	TRBJ2-1	TGCAGCGTTCCCCGGGACCCTGGGAATGAGCAGTTCTTC	CSVPRDPGNEQFF